This T cell receptor (beta chain) emerged from a study of a mutant IDH1 vaccine in newly diagnosed glioma. Study overall: Sex distribution of treated patients was about 62% male and around 40% female; mean age was around 40 years. Radiotherapy, temozolomide, or both had been given previously, and both were given to most.

Germline loops: CDR1 SGHVS, CDR2 FNYEAQ. There are 16 residues in the CDR3. V was pared by 7 bases and J by 4 bases, with 22 bases between. Measured with immunoSEQ multiplex PCR; TCRdb has only the in-frame clones, and not every one. The profile shows fewer than 65,000 clones, 60% to 85% of them singletons. Study-wide points: Alterations occurring in top peripheral T cell clonotypes seemed unrelated to pseudoprogression.

A note on this clone: The antigen remains undetermined.

Specified time point: baseline, week 1 (first vaccination visit). Treatment in this sample: pre-vaccination baseline after standard-of-care therapy. The donor cohort comprised cases of new WHO grade 3 or 4 IDH1-mutant, ATRX-lost astrocytoma. The V call is TRBV7-6, the J call TRBJ2-5, with D perhaps TRBD1 or TRBD2 (5 bases each). The sequencing used PBMCs, collected from a glioma patient treated with radiotherapy, temozolomide or both. This sequence originates from a woman aged 40 to 50 with glioma. The CDR3 DNA follows: TGTGCCAGCAACTACCTCGGGACCGCAAGGGGAGAGACCCAGTACTTC. Translation: CASNYLGTARGETQYF.